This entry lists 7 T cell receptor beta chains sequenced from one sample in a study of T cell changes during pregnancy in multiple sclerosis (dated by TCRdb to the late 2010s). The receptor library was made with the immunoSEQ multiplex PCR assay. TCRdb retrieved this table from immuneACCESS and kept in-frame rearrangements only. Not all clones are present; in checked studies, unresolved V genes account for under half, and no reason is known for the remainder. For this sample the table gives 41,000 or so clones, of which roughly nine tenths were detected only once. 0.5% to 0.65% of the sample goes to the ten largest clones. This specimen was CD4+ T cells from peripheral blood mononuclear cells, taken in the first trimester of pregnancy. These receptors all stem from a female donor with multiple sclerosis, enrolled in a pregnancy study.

CDR3 sequence reads: CASRPVPGLVSIDEQFF. The CDR3 coding sequence is TGTGCCAGTAGACCGGTACCGGGACTAGTCTCCATCGATGAGCAGTTCTTC. The V gene is TRBV19, the J gene TRBJ2-1; 8 positions agree with TRBD2. This CDR3 spans 17 amino acids. Germline V gene sequence: CDR1 LNHDA, CDR2 SQIVND (reference sequence). The trim removed 6 bases at V and 8 bases at J, leaving 18 bases unmatched.

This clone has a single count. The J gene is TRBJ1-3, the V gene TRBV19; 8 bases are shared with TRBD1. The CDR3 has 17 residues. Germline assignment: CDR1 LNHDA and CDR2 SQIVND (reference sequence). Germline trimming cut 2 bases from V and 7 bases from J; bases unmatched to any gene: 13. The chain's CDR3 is CASSITRTGSRGNTIYF. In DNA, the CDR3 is TGTGCCAGTAGTATAACCCGGACAGGGTCGAGGGGTAACACCATATATTTT.

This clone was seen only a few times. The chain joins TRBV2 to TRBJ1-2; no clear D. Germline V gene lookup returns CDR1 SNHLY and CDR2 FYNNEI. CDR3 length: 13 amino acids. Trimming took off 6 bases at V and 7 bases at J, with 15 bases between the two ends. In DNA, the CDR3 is TGTGCCAGCAGCATACGAGGGCAATTTGGCTACACCTTC. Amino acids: CASSIRGQFGYTF.

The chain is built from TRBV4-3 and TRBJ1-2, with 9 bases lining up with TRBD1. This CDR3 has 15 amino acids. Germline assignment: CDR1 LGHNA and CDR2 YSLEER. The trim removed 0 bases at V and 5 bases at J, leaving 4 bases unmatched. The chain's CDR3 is CASSQEDRGTYGYTF. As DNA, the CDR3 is TGCGCCAGCAGCCAAGAGGACAGGGGAACTTATGGCTACACCTTC.

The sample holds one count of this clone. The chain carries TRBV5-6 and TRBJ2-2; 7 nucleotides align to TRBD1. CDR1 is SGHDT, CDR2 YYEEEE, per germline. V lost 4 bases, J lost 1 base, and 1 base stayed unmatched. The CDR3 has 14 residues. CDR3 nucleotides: TGTGCCAGCAGCCGACAGGGGAACACCGGGGAGCTGTTTTTT. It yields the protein CASSRQGNTGELFF. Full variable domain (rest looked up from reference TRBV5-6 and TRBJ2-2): DAGVTQSPTHLIKTRGQQVTLRCSPKSGHDTVSWYQQALGQGPQFIFQYYEEEERQRGNFPDRFSGHQFPNYSSELNVNALLLGDSALYLCASSRQGNTGELFFGEGSRLTVL.

The CDR3 sequence: CASSDRAGGGLYEQYF. The CDR3 DNA follows: TGTGCCAGCAGTGATCGGGCGGGCGGAGGACTATACGAGCAGTACTTC. The chain recombines TRBV2 with TRBJ2-7, with D maybe TRBD2 (6 bases). The CDR3 loop spans 16 amino acids. The V end lost 3 bases, the J end lost 4 bases, and 19 bases lay between the germline ends. Germline CDR1 and CDR2: SNHLY and FYNNEI. Full variable domain (missing parts from reference TRBV2 and TRBJ2-7): EPEVTQTPSHQVTQMGQEVILRCVPISNHLYFYWYRQILGQKVEFLVSFYNNEISEKSEIFDDQFSVERPDGSNFTLKIRSTKLEDSAMYFCASSDRAGGGLYEQYFGPGTRLTVT.

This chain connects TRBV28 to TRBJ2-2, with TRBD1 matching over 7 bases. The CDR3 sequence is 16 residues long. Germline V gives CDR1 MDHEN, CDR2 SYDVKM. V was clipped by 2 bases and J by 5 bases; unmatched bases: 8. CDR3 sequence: CASSLPRQGRTGELFF. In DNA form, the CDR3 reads TGTGCCAGCAGTTTACCCAGACAGGGAAGGACCGGGGAGCTGTTTTTT.